The next 16 T cell receptor beta chains were all read from a single sample in a study of blood T cells in healthy people across ages. A J-beta primer mix and a sample-barcoded 5' primer were used in a second PCR of roughly 7 to 12 cycles. Each CDR3 protein is one row after TCRdb ran MiXCR on the 5' RACE reads. The sample consists of 700,000 to 850,000 distinct CDR3 sequences, less than 70% of them appearing once. Sequencing was performed on blood. These receptors all stem from a man of 80 years or more in good health.

The chain employs TRBV5-1 and TRBJ1-2; D is possibly TRBD1 (5 bases). Trimming removed 5 bases at V and 8 bases at J, with 16 bases between. Per the germline V gene, CDR1 is SGHRS and CDR2 is YFSETQ. The CDR3 is 13 residues long. CDR3 residues: CASSSDWWGGYTF. The DNA for the CDR3 is TGCGCCAGCAGTTCAGACTGGTGGGGCGGCTACACCTTC.

A few counts support this clonotype. This rearrangement joins TRBV9 to TRBJ2-3, with D unclear. The V and J ends lost 0 bases and 2 bases respectively, with 13 bases between them. The length of the CDR3 is 16 residues. CDR1 is SGDLS and CDR2 is YYNGEE in the germline V gene. The CDR3 nucleotides are TGTGCCAGCAGCGTAGGGTTAGCAGAAAACACAGATACGCAGTATTTT. Encoded protein: CASSVGLAENTDTQYF.

There are a few counts of this clonotype. V usage is TRBV5-1 and J usage is TRBJ2-1; TRBD2 aligns across 10 bases. The CDR3 is 16 amino acids. V gave up 4 bases and J gave up 2 bases; unmatched junction bases: 6. Germline V gene data show CDR1 as SGHRS and CDR2 as YFSETQ. CDR3 region: CASSVDSGRTYNEQFF. Here the CDR3 DNA reads TGCGCCAGCAGCGTCGATAGCGGGAGGACCTACAATGAGCAGTTCTTC.

This clonotype has more than one count but fewer than ten. The V gene is TRBV7-6, the J gene TRBJ2-7; D unclear. CDR1 is SGHVS and CDR2 is FNYEAQ in the germline V gene. The CDR3 is 13 amino acids. V was trimmed by 8 bases and J by 3 bases, leaving 14 bases between them. In DNA form, the CDR3 reads TGTGCCAGCCCACCGTGGTTTAACTACGAGCAGTACTTC. It is translated as CASPPWFNYEQYF.

For this clonotype: A junction end diverges from the germline sequence, so it may reflect a read error. The chain has TRBV27 and TRBJ2-5; perhaps D is TRBD1 or TRBD2 (5 bases each). The CDR3 runs 13 residues. CDR1 and CDR2 from the germline V gene are MNHEY and SMNVEV (reference sequence). CDR3 amino acids: CASSVSGGGTQYF. CDR3 coding DNA: TGTGCCAGCAGTGTATCGGGTGGGGGGACCCAGTACTTC.

V and J are TRBV6-5 and TRBJ2-7, with D perhaps TRBD1 (5 bases). CDR3 length equals 15 residues. Germline values: CDR1 MNHEY, CDR2 SVGAGI. The V and J ends lost 0 bases and 5 bases respectively, with 14 bases between them. The CDR3 reads CASSYSNQGKNEQYF. Written as DNA, the CDR3 is TGTGCCAGCAGTTACTCGAACCAGGGAAAGAACGAGCAGTACTTC.

The V and J genes are TRBV7-7 and TRBJ2-5, with 12 bases identical to TRBD2. The J call is in doubt because the DNA end fits TRBJ2-7 better. The germline CDR1 and CDR2 sequences are SSHAT and FNYEAQ (reference sequence). This CDR3 region has 15 residues. CDR3: CASSRTSGNVYEQYF. The CDR3 bases are TGTGCCAGCAGCAGGACTAGCGGGAACGTCTACGAGCAGTACTTC.

At least ten counts were recorded for this clonotype. The J gene is TRBJ2-1, the V gene TRBV29-1; 7 bases line up with TRBD1. Germline assignment: CDR1 SQVTM and CDR2 ANQGSEA. The CDR3 has 11 residues. The V segment lost 4 bases and the J segment 7 bases; nucleotides outside the gene matches: 1. This CDR3 is CSVARGNEQFF. In nucleotides, the CDR3 is TGCAGCGTTGCCAGGGGGAATGAGCAGTTCTTC.

The table lists this clonotype with a few counts. The chain is built from TRBV20-1 and TRBJ2-4, with 11 bases lining up with TRBD2. V shed 5 bases, J shed 15 bases, and the junction held 3 bases outside the gene matches. In germline, CDR1 is DFQATT, CDR2 SNEGSKA (reference sequence). This CDR3 is 10 amino acids long. The CDR3 sequence is CSAGTSGRYF. CDR3 coding DNA: TGCAGTGCTGGGACTAGCGGACGGTACTTC.

The chain is built from TRBV2 and TRBJ1-2; 7 bases match TRBD1. Germline lookup yields CDR1 SNHLY and CDR2 FYNNEI. This CDR3 contains 19 residues. J lost 1 base, V lost 6 bases, and 20 bases had no gene match. CDR3 in amino acids: CASRRDLFDRDNYNYGYTF. The CDR3 nucleotides are TGTGCCAGCAGGAGGGACCTCTTTGACAGGGATAATTATAACTATGGCTACACCTTC.

Turning to this clonotype: Germline and junction disagree at one end, which may indicate a read error. CDR3 nucleotides: TGTGCCAGCAGTGAGGAAGGTCTCTCCTCCTATGAGCAGTACTTC. It translates to CASSEEGLSSYEQYF. The gene calls are TRBV2 and TRBJ2-7; D is undetermined. Germline V gives CDR1 SNHLY, CDR2 FYNNEI. This CDR3 has 15 amino acids.

Concerning this clonotype itself: One junction end does not reproduce the germline sequence, and a read error may be involved. CDR3 residues: CASSPGRRQETQYF. The CDR3 nucleotides read TGTGCTAGCAGCCCAGGACGGCGCCAAGAGACCCAGTACTTC. V gene TRBV7-7 combines with J gene TRBJ2-5; D unresolved. The CDR3 is made up of 14 amino acids. CDR1 and CDR2 (germline): SSHAT, FNYEAQ (reference sequence).

V gene TRBV18 combines with J gene TRBJ2-1; no firm D call. The CDR3 covers 15 residues. Trimming removed 4 bases at V and 0 bases at J, with 10 bases between. CDR1 and CDR2 (germline): KGHSH, LQKENI. CDR3 region: CASSLIQSSYNEQFF. Written as DNA, the CDR3 is TGTGCCAGCTCACTTATACAGAGCTCCTACAATGAGCAGTTCTTC.

The chain employs TRBV9 and TRBJ2-3, with TRBD2 as a possible D gene (5 bases). Germline CDR1 reads SGDLS; CDR2 reads YYNGEE. With 4 bases removed from V and 1 base from J, the gap between germline ends came to 25 bases. The CDR3 spans 19 residues. The CDR3 spells CASSLSITTGLGGTDTQYF. CDR3 nucleotides: TGTGCCAGCAGCCTATCTATAACTACGGGCCTGGGAGGCACAGATACGCAGTATTTT.

This chain links TRBV12-3 or TRBV12-4 with TRBJ2-3, with D uncertain. Trimming shortened V by 3 bases and J by 4 bases, and 11 bases separated the two germline ends. This CDR3 spans 14 amino acids. The CDR3 nucleotides are TGTGCCAGCAGTTTCCGCGCACTCTCAGATACGCAGTATTTT. This encodes CASSFRALSDTQYF.

The V call is TRBV9, the J call TRBJ2-3, with D perhaps being TRBD1 or TRBD2 (6 bases each). Germline loops: CDR1 SGDLS, CDR2 YYNGEE. The CDR3 is 16 residues long. V lost 4 bases and J 2 bases, leaving 17 bases between the germline ends. The CDR3 protein is CASSRRLGGTTDTQYF. CDR3 DNA: TGTGCCAGCAGCCGGCGTTTAGGGGGGACCACAGATACGCAGTATTTT.